These T cell receptor beta chains were read from a single sample in a study of glioma-infiltrating T cells. MiXCR, applied by TCRdb to the multiplex PCR reads, yields one record per CDR3 protein. The sample includes around 180,000 distinct CDR3 sequences, around 40% seen only once; the top ten take 5.2%. The source material was glioma tissue, nonneoplastic brain tissue, or PBMCs (not recorded which). Source of these receptors: a human donor with low-grade glioma or glioblastoma, undergoing nonglioma brain surgery, or in good health (not recorded which). Each CDR3 is given with its conserved first and last residue. A D gene is named only where the DNA matches it firmly. Not all rows give a size; the values are once, few, many and, for expanded clones, a class.

cdr3_nt	cdr3_aa	d_call	v_call	clone_size	j_call
TGCAGTGCTAGTATTGGCAACACTGAAGCTTCCTTT	CSASIGNTEASF	-	TRBV20-1	-	TRBJ1-1
TGTGCCACCAATAGGGCGGGAGAAGAGACCCAGTACTTC	CATNRAGEETQYF	TRBD2	TRBV24-1	many	TRBJ2-5
TGTGCCAGCAGAGAAGGGCTAGCGGGAGAAACAGATACGCAGTATTTT	CASREGLAGETDTQYF	TRBD2	TRBV6-5	-	TRBJ2-3
TGTGCCAGTAGTAACCCCGGCGGGAGAGGTGAGCAGTACTTC	CASSNPGGRGEQYF	TRBD2	TRBV19	once	TRBJ2-7
TGTGCCAGCAGTTTCCAGGGAGTAACCACTGAAGTTTTCTTT	CASSFQGVTTEVFF	-	TRBV12-3/TRBV12-4	-	TRBJ1-1
TGTGCCAGCAGACAAGTGGGTGTCTTCACACAGACCTATGGCTACACCTTC	CASRQVGVFTQTYGYTF	-	TRBV3-1	-	TRBJ1-2
TGTGCCAGCCGTCCAATGACATCACCTGGACTAGCGGGAGAGCTGATCCAAGAGACCCAGTACTTC	CASRPMTSPGLAGELIQETQYF	TRBD2	TRBV28	-	TRBJ2-5
TGTGCCAGCTCACCAGGACTAGTTTCCTACAATGAGCAGTTCTTC	CASSPGLVSYNEQFF	TRBD2	TRBV18	many	TRBJ2-1
TGTGCCAGAAGTGAAGGCAATCAGACCCAGCATTTT	CARSEGNQTQHF	-	TRBV6-1	-	TRBJ1-5
TGCGCCAGCAGCTCACTGACTAGCGGTAATGAGCAGTTCTTC	CASSSLTSGNEQFF	TRBD2	TRBV5-1	-	TRBJ2-1
TGCAGTGCTCCCAGCAACCAAGAGACCCAGTACTTC	CSAPSNQETQYF	-	TRBV20-1	many	TRBJ2-5
TGTGCCAGCAGAGGACAGCTGAGTCAGCCCCAGCATTTT	CASRGQLSQPQHF	-	TRBV27	-	TRBJ1-5
TGTGCCAGCAGCCAAGACGGCGGAAACCAAAACATTCAGTACTTC	CASSQDGGNQNIQYF	-	TRBV4-2	few	TRBJ2-4
TGCAGTGCCCCCGAAGGGAGGGGGCACCGCCAGCCCCAGCATTTT	CSAPEGRGHRQPQHF	TRBD1	TRBV20-1	many	TRBJ1-5
TGTGCCAGCAGCTTAGGTAACAGGGGGCGGAACACCGGGGAGCTGTTTTTT	CASSLGNRGRNTGELFF	TRBD1	TRBV7-9	-	TRBJ2-2
TGTGCCACTCGGTATGGTGTGAACACTGAAGCTTTCTTT	CATRYGVNTEAFF	-	TRBV24-1	many	TRBJ1-1
TGTGCCAGCAGATCGCCGGACAGGGCTCGCTATGGCTACACCTTC	CASRSPDRARYGYTF	TRBD1	TRBV28	many	TRBJ1-2
TGTGCCAGCAGTACTGTAGCGGGAGCCTCCTACAATGAGCAGCTCTTC	CASSTVAGASYNEQLF	TRBD2	TRBV6-4	-	TRBJ2-1
TGTGCCAGTAGAAAAGACGGGGGGGGCACTGAAGCTTTCTTT	CASRKDGGGTEAFF	-	TRBV19	-	TRBJ1-1
TGTGCCAGCTCCCTTAACGGGGGTAAACTCTACACTGAAGCTTTCTTT	CASSLNGGKLYTEAFF	-	TRBV18	many	TRBJ1-1
TGTGCCAGTAGTTTCGAGGTGAACACTGAAGCTTTCTTT	CASSFEVNTEAFF	-	TRBV19	many	TRBJ1-1
TGTGCCAGTAGTATAGACCCGGGAGTTGCCAACCAGTACTTC	CASSIDPGVANQYF	-	TRBV19	-	TRBJ2-5
TGTGCCAGCAGGATCCGGGACAGGGCCGATACGCAGTATTTT	CASRIRDRADTQYF	TRBD1	TRBV28	many	TRBJ2-3
TGTGCCAGCAGCGAGGGACAGAAAAAAGAGACCCAGTACTTC	CASSEGQKKETQYF	TRBD1	TRBV7-2	few	TRBJ2-5
TGCAGTGCTAGACCGGGACCACTTAGCCCTACCCCCACCTACGAGCAGTACTTC	CSARPGPLSPTPTYEQYF	-	TRBV20-1	many	TRBJ2-7
TGTGCGAGCTCACCTATCCCCACAGCGGGAGTAACTGGAGATACGCAGTATTTT	CASSPIPTAGVTGDTQYF	TRBD2	TRBV18	-	TRBJ2-3
TGTGCCAGCAGTCCACAAACCTACGAGCAGTACTTC	CASSPQTYEQYF	-	TRBV28	many	TRBJ2-7
TGTGCCAGTAGTATCGACAGCTCGAGCTATGGCTACACCTTC	CASSIDSSSYGYTF	-	TRBV19	few	TRBJ1-2
TGCGCCAGCAGCCTAACAGGGGCGGAAACTGAAGCTTTCTTT	CASSLTGAETEAFF	TRBD1	TRBV5-1	-	TRBJ1-1
TGTGCCAGCCAAAGGAGCGGGAGTAACACCGGGGAGCTGTTTTTT	CASQRSGSNTGELFF	TRBD2	TRBV2	-	TRBJ2-2
TGTGCCAGCAGCTCTTCCTCCGGGACTAGCGGGACCCAGCAGTATTTT	CASSSSSGTSGTQQYF	TRBD2	TRBV7-2	few	TRBJ2-3